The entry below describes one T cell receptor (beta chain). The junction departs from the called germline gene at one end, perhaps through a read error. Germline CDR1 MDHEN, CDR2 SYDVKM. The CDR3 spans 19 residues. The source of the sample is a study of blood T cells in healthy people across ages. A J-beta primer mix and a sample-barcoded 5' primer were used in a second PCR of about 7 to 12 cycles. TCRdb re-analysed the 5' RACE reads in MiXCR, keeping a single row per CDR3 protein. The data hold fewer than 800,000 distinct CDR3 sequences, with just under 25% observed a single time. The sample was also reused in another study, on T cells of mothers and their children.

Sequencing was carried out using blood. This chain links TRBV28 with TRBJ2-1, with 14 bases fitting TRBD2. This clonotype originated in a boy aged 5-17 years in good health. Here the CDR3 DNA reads TGTGCCAGCAGTTTCGGACTAGCGGGAGGCCCGGTGCCCTACAGTGAGCAGTTCTTC. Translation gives CASSFGLAGGPVPYSEQFF. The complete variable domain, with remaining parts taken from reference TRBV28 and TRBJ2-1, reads DVKVTQSSRYLVKRTGEKVFLECVQDMDHENMFWYRQDPGLGLRLIYFSYDVKMKEKGDIPEGYSVSREKKERFSLILESASTNQTSMYLCASSFGLAGGPVPYSEQFFGPGTRLTVL.